This passage covers 27 T cell receptor beta chains from one sample sequenced in a study of T cells in Graves' hyperthyroidism and ophthalmopathy (dated by TCRdb to between 2017 and 2020). To prepare the library, multiplex PCR was applied. Data came from an Illumina HiSeq 2000. The TCR beta CDR3 regions were amplified from the RNA transcripts. For the first round of RT-PCR on the TCR CDR3, the HTBI primer set was used together with the Qiagen OneStep RT-PCR kit. TCRdb reprocessing: public reads trimmed at Q25 with fastp, clones called with MiXCR, in-frame beta chains kept. Under each unique CDR3 protein, matching rows form one entry showing the most common genes and DNA. The sample table holds around 570,000 distinct CDR3 sequences, of which 20% were seen once. The ten largest clones take up around 50% of the sample. Material: blood. All receptors come from a man aged 35-49 years with Graves' ophthalmopathy.

The sample holds one count of this clonotype. The chain recombines TRBV19 with TRBJ1-2; the D is unclear. V lost 4 bases and J lost 8, with 14 bases in between. The CDR3 runs 13 residues. Per the germline V gene, CDR1 is LNHDA and CDR2 is SQIVND (reference sequence). CDR3 sequence reads: CASSTDVLRGYTF. In nucleotides, the CDR3 is TGTGCCAGTAGTACCGACGTTTTACGCGGCTACACCTTC.

This clonotype occurred many times. The chain has TRBV7-2 and TRBJ2-5; TRBD2 matches at 8 bases. The CDR3 length is 15 residues. Per germline, CDR1 SGHTA and CDR2 FQGNSA. V shed 5 bases, J shed 5 bases, and the junction held 10 bases outside the gene matches. The CDR3 region has the DNA TGTGCCAGCAGCCGGACAAGCGGGAGTGGGGAGACCCAGTACTTC. Translated, it gives CASSRTSGSGETQYF.

In its sample, this clonotype was seen many times. The chain links TRBV6-2 or TRBV6-3 to TRBJ2-7, with 7 bases that match TRBD2. CDR1 and CDR2 from the germline V gene are MNHEY and SVGEGT. V lost 2 bases and J lost 7; bases outside the gene matches: 5. The CDR3 is 13 amino acids. CDR3 loop: CASSYTSGIEQYF. For the CDR3, the DNA is TGTGCCAGCAGTTACACGAGCGGGATAGAGCAGTACTTC.

This clonotype has at least ten counts. The chain is built from TRBV30 and TRBJ2-7; 8 bases align to TRBD1. This CDR3 contains 13 residues. V gave up 5 bases and J gave up 2 bases; unmatched junction bases: 5. Germline CDR1 and CDR2: GTSNPN and SVGIG (reference sequence). The CDR3 region is CAWGGTGPYEQYF. The CDR3 DNA is TGTGCCTGGGGTGGGACAGGTCCCTACGAGCAGTACTTC.

The chain is built from TRBV7-9 and TRBJ1-1, with D possibly being TRBD1 (6 bases). V was shortened by 1 base and J by 7 bases, with 10 bases between the two germline ends. The V gene's germline CDR1 is SEHNR and CDR2 FQNEAQ (reference sequence). CDR3 length equals 13 residues. The CDR3 here is CASSLDEGVEAFF. In DNA form, the CDR3 reads TGTGCCAGCAGCTTAGACGAGGGGGTTGAAGCTTTCTTT. Based on the CDR3 plus reference TRBV7-9 and TRBJ1-1, the full variable domain is DTGVSQNPRHKITKRGQNVTFRCDPISEHNRLYWYRQTLGQGPEFLTYFQNEAQLEKSRLLSDRFSAERPKGSFSTLEIQRTEQGDSAMYLCASSLDEGVEAFFGQGTRLTVV.

This clonotype was counted many times. The chain recombines TRBV4-1 with TRBJ2-3; no clear D. The CDR3 is 12 residues long. CDR1 is MGHRA and CDR2 is YSYEKL in the germline V gene. V dropped 0 bases and J dropped 6 bases, with 4 bases sitting between them. CDR3 protein: CASSQDGDTQYF. In nucleotides, the CDR3 is TGCGCCAGCAGCCAAGATGGCGATACGCAGTATTTT.

This clonotype showed up many times. This sequence joins TRBV12-3 or TRBV12-4 and TRBJ1-4; TRBD1 matches at 9 bases. Trimming took 5 bases from V and 7 from J; bases not matched to a gene: 8. This CDR3 spans 15 amino acids. DNA of the CDR3: TGTGCCAGCAGTCACATACAGGGGGCGGTTGAAAAACTGTTTTTT. Translated: CASSHIQGAVEKLFF.

This clonotype showed up just a few times. This chain links TRBV9 with TRBJ1-4; D gene uncertain. V was shortened by 0 bases and J by 3 bases, with 9 bases between the two germline ends. From germline, CDR1 is SGDLS and CDR2 YYNGEE. The CDR3 covers 15 residues. This CDR3 is CASSVGTASNEKLFF. The CDR3 DNA reads TGTGCCAGCAGCGTAGGGACGGCCTCTAATGAAAAACTGTTTTTT.

This clonotype was counted many times. This chain uses TRBV20-1 with TRBJ2-5, with D hard to call. Deletions cut 5 bases from V and 4 bases from J, with 5 bases between. The germline CDR1 and CDR2 sequences are DFQATT and SNEGSKA (reference sequence). This CDR3 is 10 amino acids long. The CDR3 sequence: CSAVRETQYF. The CDR3 nucleotides are TGCAGTGCTGTCCGAGAGACCCAGTACTTC.

This clonotype was counted at least ten times. J is TRBJ2-6 and V is TRBV27; maybe TRBD1 (6 bases). V lost 3 bases to trimming and J lost 0 bases, with 12 bases between them. The CDR3 extends over 17 amino acids. CDR1 and CDR2 from the germline V gene are MNHEY and SMNVEV (reference sequence). The DNA for the CDR3 is TGTGCCAGCAGTTTGTCAGGGGCGCTCTCTGGGGCCAACGTCCTGACTTTC. The encoded protein is CASSLSGALSGANVLTF.

The V gene is TRBV12-3 or TRBV12-4, the J gene TRBJ2-1; 9 bases are a match to TRBD2. This CDR3 is built from 15 residues. The junction had 5 bases not matched to a gene; V was cut back by 5 bases and J by 3 bases. The CDR3 loop is CASSKDSGGYNEQFF. CDR3 DNA: TGTGCCAGCAGTAAAGATAGCGGGGGCTACAATGAGCAGTTCTTC.

This chain joins TRBV7-8 and TRBJ2-7; D may be TRBD2 (6 bases). V lost 3 bases, J lost 3 bases, and 12 bases lay in between. Germline V gene lookup returns CDR1 SGHVS and CDR2 FQNEAQ. The CDR3 is 14 amino acids. In DNA, the CDR3 is TGTGCCAGCAGCTTGGGAGGCCAGCACTACGAGCAGTACTTC. Its translation is CASSLGGQHYEQYF. The whole variable domain, filled in from reference TRBV7-8 and TRBJ2-7, reads GAGVSQSPRYKVAKRGQDVALRCDPISGHVSLFWYQQALGQGPEFLTYFQNEAQLDKSGLPSDRFFAERPEGSVSTLKIQRTQQEDSAVYLCASSLGGQHYEQYFGPGTRLTVT.

Concerning this clonotype: A much larger clone sits a single nucleotide away, making a read error possible. J is TRBJ2-5 and V is TRBV30; D possibly corresponds to TRBD1 (5 bases). Germline assignment: CDR1 GTSNPN and CDR2 SVGIG (reference sequence). The CDR3 is 13 amino acids. CDR3 in DNA: TGTGTCTGGAGCTGGGGCAGCCCAGAGACCCAGTACTTC. Its protein is CVWSWGSPETQYF.

This clonotype was recorded many times. The V call is TRBV7-9, the J call TRBJ2-5; D perhaps matches TRBD1 (5 bases). The CDR3 extends over 13 amino acids. The V end lost 11 bases, the J end lost 1 base, and 14 bases lay between the germline ends. Germline assignment: CDR1 SEHNR and CDR2 FQNEAQ (reference sequence). Written as DNA, the CDR3 is TGTGCCGCCAACCGACAGCCCCAAGAGACCCAGTACTTC. It translates to CAANRQPQETQYF.

The chain carries TRBV2 and TRBJ1-5, with a possible D match to TRBD1 (6 bases). Germline V gene data show CDR1 as SNHLY and CDR2 as FYNNEI. The V gene lost 6 bases and the J gene lost 0 bases, with 21 bases spanning the gap. This CDR3 comprises 18 residues. DNA for the CDR3: TGTGCCAGCAGAGGGGGGGGGCACAGGGCGCATAGCAATCAGCCCCAGCATTTT. It yields the protein CASRGGGHRAHSNQPQHF.

In its sample, this clonotype was seen a few times. The gene calls are TRBV20-1 and TRBJ1-1; D is uncertain. V was shortened by 3 bases and J by 7 bases, with 12 bases between the two germline ends. The CDR3 is made up of 12 amino acids. The germline V gene encodes CDR1 DFQATT and CDR2 SNEGSKA (reference sequence). The CDR3 loop reads CSASERGIEAFF. Written as DNA, the CDR3 is TGCAGTGCTAGTGAGAGAGGGATTGAAGCTTTCTTT.

This clonotype was observed at least ten times. The chain is built from TRBV30 and TRBJ2-3; a weak D match, TRBD1 (6 bases). V lost 1 base, J lost 6 bases, and 17 bases lay in between. CDR1 and CDR2 (germline): GTSNPN, SVGIG (reference sequence). The CDR3 spans 15 residues. CDR3 nucleotides: TGTGCCTGGAGTGCCACAGGGACCTTTGGGGATACGCAGTATTTT. Its protein is CAWSATGTFGDTQYF.

The table lists this clonotype with a few counts. The V call is TRBV7-2, the J call TRBJ2-7; 13 nucleotides match TRBD2. Per the germline V gene, CDR1 is SGHTA and CDR2 is FQGNSA. This CDR3 spans 17 amino acids. The trim removed 5 bases at V and 6 bases at J, leaving 13 bases unmatched. CDR3 nucleotides: TGTGCCAGCAGCCTCCGACAACTAGCGGGAGGGGCGGTCGAGCAGTACTTC. This encodes CASSLRQLAGGAVEQYF. The full variable domain, rest sourced from reference TRBV7-2 and TRBJ2-7, is GAGVSQSPSNKVTEKGKDVELRCDPISGHTALYWYRQSLGQGLEFLIYFQGNSAPDKSGLPSDRFSAERTGGSVSTLTIQRTQQEDSAVYLCASSLRQLAGGAVEQYFGPGTRLTVT.

This clonotype was observed a few times. The chain carries TRBV20-1 and TRBJ1-2; possibly TRBD1 for D (5 bases). The CDR3 runs 13 residues. The V end was cut by 4 bases, the J end by 2 bases, with 11 bases between. The germline gives CDR1 DFQATT, CDR2 SNEGSKA (reference sequence). DNA of the CDR3: TGCAGTGCTAACCGGGGACTCAACTATGGCTACACCTTC. Residues: CSANRGLNYGYTF.

Ten or more counts support this clonotype. CDR3 DNA: TGTGCCAGCAGCCCCCTCACCGTTGAGGATGAGCAGTTCTTC. This encodes CASSPLTVEDEQFF. J is TRBJ2-1 and V is TRBV11-2; no definite D call. The germline gives CDR1 SGHAT, CDR2 FQNNGV. V was trimmed by 5 bases and J by 8 bases, leaving 16 bases between them. The CDR3 has 14 residues.

There are many counts of this clonotype. A junction end diverges from the germline sequence, so it may reflect a read error. The chain employs TRBV5-1 and TRBJ2-7; 7 nucleotides agree with TRBD2. The length of the CDR3 is 14 residues. Germline V gene data show CDR1 as SGHRS and CDR2 as YFSETQ. The CDR3 bases are TGTGCCAGCAGCTTGGGAGGGGCCCCCTACGAGCAGTACTTC. It specifies CASSLGGAPYEQYF.

In this sample, this clonotype turned up a few times. This chain joins TRBV18 and TRBJ2-7, with D unclear. The CDR3 runs to 14 residues. V dropped 2 bases and J dropped 2 bases, with 10 bases sitting between them. CDR1 and CDR2 (germline): KGHSH, LQKENI. In DNA, the CDR3 is TGTGCCAGCTCACCAAACAGTCTCACCTACGAGCAGTACTTC. As protein: CASSPNSLTYEQYF.

In its sample, this clonotype was seen a few times. The chain employs TRBV20-1 and TRBJ2-3, with D perhaps TRBD1 or TRBD2 (5 bases each). V lost 4 bases and J 0 bases, leaving 14 bases between the germline ends. Germline V lookup: CDR1 DFQATT, CDR2 SNEGSKA (reference sequence). The CDR3 runs 15 residues. The chain's CDR3 is CSANGASLSTDTQYF. For the CDR3, the DNA is TGCAGTGCTAACGGGGCTTCATTAAGCACAGATACGCAGTATTTT.

Regarding this clonotype: A much larger clonotype is one base distant, so this may be a read error. The genes are TRBV28 and TRBJ2-7; 7 bases agree with TRBD1. CDR1 is MDHEN and CDR2 is SYDVKM in the germline V gene. This CDR3 spans 13 amino acids. The CDR3 coding sequence is TGTGCCAGCAGTGTGACAGGGATCTACGAGCAGTGCTTC. Protein product: CASSVTGIYEQCF.

Concerning this clonotype itself: Possible read error: a much larger clone is one base away. The CDR3 carries no conserved terminal phenylalanine or tryptophan, so it likely arises from a read error. The chain employs TRBV3-1 and TRBJ2-3, with 8 bases matching TRBD1. Unmatched junction bases numbered 2, after V lost 1 base and J lost 8 bases. Per germline, CDR1 LGHDT and CDR2 YNNKEL (reference sequence). This CDR3 is 13 amino acids long. The CDR3 DNA reads as TGTGCCAGCAGCCAAGGGACAGGGCGTACGCAGTATTCT. This codes for CASSQGTGRTQYS.

The chain links TRBV20-1 to TRBJ2-3; TRBD2 matches at 7 bases. V gave up 6 bases and J gave up 8 bases; unmatched junction bases: 11. CDR1 and CDR2 from the germline V gene are DFQATT and SNEGSKA (reference sequence). This CDR3 comprises 13 residues. CDR3 sequence reads: CSASREWEGTQYF. CDR3 sequence (DNA): TGCAGTGCCTCGAGGGAGTGGGAGGGTACGCAGTATTTT.

This clonotype came up many times. This chain uses TRBV6-5 with TRBJ1-3; D unclear. The CDR3 extends over 13 amino acids. CDR1 is MNHEY and CDR2 is SVGAGI in the germline V gene. The ends were cut back, 2 bases at V and 0 bases at J, with 2 bases in the middle. The CDR3 protein is CASSYSSGNTIYF. The CDR3 DNA is TGTGCCAGCAGTTACAGCTCTGGAAACACCATATATTTT.